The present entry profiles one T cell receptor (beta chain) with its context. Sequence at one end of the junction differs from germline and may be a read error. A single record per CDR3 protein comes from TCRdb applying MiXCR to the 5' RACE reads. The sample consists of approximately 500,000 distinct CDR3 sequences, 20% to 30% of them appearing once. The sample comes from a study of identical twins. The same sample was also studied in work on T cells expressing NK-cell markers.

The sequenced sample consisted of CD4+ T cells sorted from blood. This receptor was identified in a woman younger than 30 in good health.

Here the CDR3 reads CASSPDTTGELFF. The CDR3 DNA sequence: TGTGCTAGCAGCCCAGATACCACCGGGGAGCTGTTTTTT. The chain carries TRBV7-7 and TRBJ2-2; D unclear. The germline gives CDR1 SSHAT, CDR2 FNYEAQ (reference sequence). This CDR3 is built from 13 residues.